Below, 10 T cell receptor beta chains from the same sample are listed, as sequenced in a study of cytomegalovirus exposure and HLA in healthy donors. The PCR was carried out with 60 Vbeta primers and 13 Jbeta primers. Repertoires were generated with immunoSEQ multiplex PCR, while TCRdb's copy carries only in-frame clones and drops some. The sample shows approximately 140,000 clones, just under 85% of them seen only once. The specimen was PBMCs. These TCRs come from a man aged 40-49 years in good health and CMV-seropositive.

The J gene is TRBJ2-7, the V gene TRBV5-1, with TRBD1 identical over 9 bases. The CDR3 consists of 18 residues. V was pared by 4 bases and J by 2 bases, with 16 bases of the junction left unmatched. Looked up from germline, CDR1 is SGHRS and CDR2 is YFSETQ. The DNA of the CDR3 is TGCGCCAGCAGCCCCATGACCTCCGGACAGGGGTTTACCTACGAGCAGTACTTC. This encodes CASSPMTSGQGFTYEQYF.

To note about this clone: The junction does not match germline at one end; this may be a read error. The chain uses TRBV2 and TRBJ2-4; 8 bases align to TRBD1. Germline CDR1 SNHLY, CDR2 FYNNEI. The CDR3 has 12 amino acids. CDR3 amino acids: CAGSKDRGFQYF. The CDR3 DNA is TGTGCCGGCAGTAAAGACAGGGGTTTTCAGTACTTC. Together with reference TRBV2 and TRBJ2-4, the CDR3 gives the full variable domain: EPEVTQTPSHQVTQMGQEVILRCVPISNHLYFYWYRQILGQKVEFLVSFYNNEISEKSEIFDDQFSVERPDGSNFTLKIRSTKLEDSAMYFCAGSKDRGFQYFGAGTRLSVL.

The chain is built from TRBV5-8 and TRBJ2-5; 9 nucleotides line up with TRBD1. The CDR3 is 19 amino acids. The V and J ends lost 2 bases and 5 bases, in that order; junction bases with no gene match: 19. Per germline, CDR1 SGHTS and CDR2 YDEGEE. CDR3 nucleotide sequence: TGTGCCAGCAGCTTACTTAGGACCGGGACAGGGTTTTTCGGGGAGACCCAGTACTTC. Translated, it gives CASSLLRTGTGFFGETQYF.

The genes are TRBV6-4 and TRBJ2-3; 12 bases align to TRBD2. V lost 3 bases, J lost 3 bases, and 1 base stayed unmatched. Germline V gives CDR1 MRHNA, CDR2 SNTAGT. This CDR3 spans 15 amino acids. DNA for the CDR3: TGTGCCAGCAGTGAAGGGACTAGCGGGACAGATACGCAGTATTTT. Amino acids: CASSEGTSGTDTQYF.

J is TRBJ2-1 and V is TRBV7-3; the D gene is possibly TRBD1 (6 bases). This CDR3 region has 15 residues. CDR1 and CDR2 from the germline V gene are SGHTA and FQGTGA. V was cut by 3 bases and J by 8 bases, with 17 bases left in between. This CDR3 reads CASSFIPGAEDEQFF. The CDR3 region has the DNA TGTGCCAGCAGCTTCATACCAGGGGCTGAGGATGAGCAGTTCTTC.

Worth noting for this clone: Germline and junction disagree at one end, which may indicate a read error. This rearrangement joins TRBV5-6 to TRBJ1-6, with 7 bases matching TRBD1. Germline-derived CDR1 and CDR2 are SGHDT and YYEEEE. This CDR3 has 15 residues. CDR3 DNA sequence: TGTGCTAGCAGCCCCGGGACAGTCTATAATTCACCCCTCCACTTT. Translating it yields CASSPGTVYNSPLHF.

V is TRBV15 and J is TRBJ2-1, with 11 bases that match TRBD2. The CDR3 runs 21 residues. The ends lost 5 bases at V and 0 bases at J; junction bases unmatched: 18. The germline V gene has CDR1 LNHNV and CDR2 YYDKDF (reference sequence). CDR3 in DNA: TGTGCCACCAGCGGAGCTCCCGCGCTAGCGGGGGGAACCTACTCCTACAATGAGCAGTTCTTC. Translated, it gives CATSGAPALAGGTYSYNEQFF.

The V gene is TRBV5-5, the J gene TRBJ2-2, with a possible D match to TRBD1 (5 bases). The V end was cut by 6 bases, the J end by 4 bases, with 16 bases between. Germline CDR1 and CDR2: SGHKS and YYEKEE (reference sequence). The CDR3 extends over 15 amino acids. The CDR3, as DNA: TGTGCCAGCACCGACGCGACAGATTTCACCGGGGAGCTGTTTTTT. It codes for CASTDATDFTGELFF. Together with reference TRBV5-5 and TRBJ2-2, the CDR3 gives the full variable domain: DAGVTQSPTHLIKTRGQQVTLRCSPISGHKSVSWYQQVLGQGPQFIFQYYEKEERGRGNFPDRFSARQFPNYSSELNVNALLLGDSALYLCASTDATDFTGELFFGEGSRLTVL.

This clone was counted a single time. The CDR3 region is CASSLQSGQNYEQYF. The CDR3 nucleotides read TGTGCCAGCAGCTTACAATCGGGACAGAACTACGAGCAGTACTTC. V is TRBV7-2 and J is TRBJ2-7; TRBD1 matches 7 bases. V was pared by 2 bases and J by 3 bases, with 7 bases of the junction left unmatched. This CDR3 is 15 amino acids long. The germline V gene has CDR1 SGHTA and CDR2 FQGNSA.

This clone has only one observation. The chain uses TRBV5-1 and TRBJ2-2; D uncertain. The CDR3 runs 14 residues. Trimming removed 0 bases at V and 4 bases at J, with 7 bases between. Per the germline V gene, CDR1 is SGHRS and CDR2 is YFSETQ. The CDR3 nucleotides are TGCGCCAGCAGCTTGGTTTGGAGCACCGGGGAGCTGTTTTTT. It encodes CASSLVWSTGELFF.